This TCR beta chain is from a study of CD8+ T cells in alopecia areata (dated by TCRdb to 2017 to 2018). In terms of the full investigation: In both human patients and the C3H/HeJ mouse model, the study applied high-throughput TCRbeta sequencing to look at T cell clonal expansion in alopecia areata. The RNA source kit depended on sample type: the PAXgene miRNA kit for fixed scalp, the miRNeasy kit for PBMCs, and the RNeasy kit for mouse skin. Scalp clonality was compared across normal scalp (n=4), patchy alopecia areata scalp (n=8), and alopecia totalis/universalis scalp (n=8). TCRbeta CDR3 regions were amplified by immunoSEQ multiplex PCR with 35 Vbeta forward and 13 Jbeta reverse primers. Scalp tissue and sorted CD4+ and CD8+ peripheral blood T cells from patchy and totalis/universalis alopecia areata patients and from healthy controls were covered by human TCRbeta sequencing.

Preparation of the library involved the immunoSEQ multiplex PCR assay. To provide template for TCR sequencing, every sample had RNA extracted and reverse transcribed into cDNA. First-strand cDNA was synthesized with SuperScript III using a 2:1 mix of oligo-dT and random hexamers. A synthetic immune receptor repertoire was used to assess amplification bias, and residual bias was removed computationally. The published analysis was carried out like this. Raw reads were preprocessed for error removal, and CDR3 was defined according to IMGT conventions as running from the conserved cysteine to phenylalanine. Clonality was computed by normalizing Shannon entropy by log2 of the number of productive unique TCRs and subtracting the result from 1. Scalp TCRbeta sequences were cross-referenced with sorted blood CD4 and CD8 repertoires so that the CD4 or CD8 identity of scalp clones could be inferred. Sourced from immuneACCESS, this table was stored by TCRdb with only in-frame sequences that have V and J called. A share of the clones is absent; for the studies checked, an unresolved V gene accounts for under half, and the remainder has no known explanation. Clonal size and the V and J genes are those of that table, whereas D and trimming came from the DNA. A total of 120,000 to 150,000 clones appear in this sample, approximately 65% of them only once. Less than 40% of the sample is held by the ten biggest clonotypes.

Concerning this clone: The antigen it recognizes is unknown. The record has no base qualities; no much larger clone is one base away.

PBMCs were isolated by density centrifugation and stained for CD3, CD4 and CD8, and CD4+ and CD8+ T cells were sorted on a FACSAria. Unaffected controls provided scalp biopsies and blood samples. Its CDR3 holds 15 amino acids, cysteine through phenylalanine. The kept DNA is CDR3 alone, 45 bases in frame from the first base. The germline V end is reduced by 7 bases and the J end by 4 bases; junction bases left unmatched: 6. CDR1 and CDR2 are read off the germline V gene as MNHNS and SASEGT. Paper-wide results and their limitations: TCR sequences shared between patients were less clear than in mice, possibly partly because of HLA diversity in the patient population. Compared with normal scalp, lesional scalp had higher clonality and more expanded CD8+ clones, particularly in alopecia totalis/universalis, a pattern that suggests antigenic drive. Scalp TCR repertoire analysis is complicated because resident alphabeta T cells in normal human skin are also sequenced, whereas mouse skin is dominated by gammadelta T cells.

The receptor's source is a human donor in good health. The specimen was CD8+ T cells sorted from blood. The V gene is TRBV6-1 and the J gene is TRBJ2-1, and 11 junctional nucleotides match TRBD2. For the CDR3, the sequence is CASTAPSGGYNEQFF. At the DNA level, the sequence is TGTGCCAGCACTGCCCCTAGCGGGGGGTACAATGAGCAGTTCTTC.